The clone carrying this T cell receptor beta chain was seen only a few times. Its matching antigen is unknown. PCR was performed a second time for about 6 to 11 cycles using a sample-barcoded 5' primer and a J-beta primer mix. One entry per CDR3 protein results from TCRdb running MiXCR on the 5' RACE reads. The table lists 500,000 to 650,000 distinct CDR3 sequences, around 27% of them singletons. The CDR3 covers 15 residues. V gave up 5 bases and J gave up 4 bases, with 17 bases separating them. Germline CDR1 reads SGHTA; CDR2 reads FQGNSA. This entry comes from a study of blood T cells in healthy people across ages. Study observations and caveats: Donors of long life had a larger count of naive CD4+ cells and greater diversity than aged donors.

These records were also assigned to another study, of T cells of mothers and their children. This second report adds: Donation came from three healthy Caucasian mothers together with their six children. Each mother gave over 8.5 million TCR beta CDR3 reads; each child, roughly 3 million. The shaping of TCR recombination output by thymic selection is similar in related and unrelated pairs.

The sample consisted of blood. The chain links TRBV7-2 to TRBJ1-2, with no clear D. The clonotype was recovered from a boy aged 2 to 10 in good health. In DNA, the CDR3 is TGTGCCAGCAGCGTAGACACTCAAGAGGTCTATGGCTACACCTTC. As protein: CASSVDTQEVYGYTF.